This TCR beta chain was found in a study of CD8 T cells in Susac syndrome (dated by TCRdb to about 2019). Concerning the study at large: Repertoire sequencing was used to test whether CD8+ T cell activation and differentiation in Susac syndrome was antigen driven. Clonality of the CD8+ T cell repertoire was compared between about a dozen healthy donors, roughly 14 Susac syndrome patients and under 16 multiple sclerosis patients. Paper-wide results and their limitations: The study acknowledged that relatively few individuals were included in the TCR sequencing and HLA analysis.

The CDR3 goes from the cysteine to the phenylalanine over 13 residues. Only the CDR3 portion is preserved as DNA: 39 bases, with reading frame beginning at the first base. The germline V and J ends show losses of 2 bases and 7 bases respectively, and no gene match explains 4 bases of the junction. As encoded in the germline V gene (reference sequence), CDR1 is SEHNR while CDR2 is FQNEAQ. Peripheral blood CD8+ and CD4+ T cells from healthy donors, Susac syndrome patients and multiple sclerosis patients were profiled by high-throughput TCR beta sequencing. Multiple sclerosis controls were treatment-naive patients with stable or active relapsing-remitting disease fulfilling revised McDonald criteria. Bulk CD8+ and CD4+ T cells were purified by magnetic negative isolation, whereas CD8+ TEMRA cells were enriched by FACS. Blood was collected in EDTA tubes and processed within 24 hours, with PBMCs isolated through density gradient centrifugation. PBMCs destined for TCR sequencing were cryopreserved in liquid nitrogen and later thawed in a 37 °C water bath. Purity of sorted or isolated CD4+, CD8+ and CD8+ TEMRA cells was at least 90%.

RNA was extracted using the RNeasy kit, and roughly 0.5 to 1 ug of the RNA was reverse transcribed with random hexamers. The immunoSEQ multiplex PCR assay, covering 54 Vbeta and 13 Jbeta segments, was used to amplify TCR beta CDR3 regions. PCR amplification bias was corrected using a synthetic template baseline for primer optimization and computational correction. The paper's data handling went like this. Reads were assigned to V, D and J genes according to IMGT and analyzed in immunoSEQ Analyzer, with only productive sequences retained. Clonality was computed as one minus Shannon entropy normalized by log2 of the number of productive unique sequences. For each patient and control, public and private clones were evaluated among the 100 most prevalent clones. A clone was defined as Susac-specific if it was absent from the healthy and MS cohorts, from 950 to 1,300 published viral clones and from other ImmuneACCESS disease sequences. Through fastp at Q25 and MiXCR, TCRdb rebuilt clones from the public reads, retaining in-frame beta chains. Identical CDR3 protein sequences are pooled into one entry, listed with their most common genes and DNA. The authors' filters were not applied to this entry. The sample table holds hundreds of thousands of distinct CDR3 sequences, of which about 94% were seen once. The leading ten clones occupy around 0.15% of the sample.

To note about this clonotype: No cognate antigen has been identified for it. No base quality values were provided; no much bigger clone lies one nucleotide off.

The sequence was obtained from a human donor with multiple sclerosis. This sequence uses TRBV7-9 and TRBJ1-2, and 7 junction bases match TRBD1. Material for sequencing was CD8+ T cells from PBMCs. The CDR3 region has the sequence CASSLKGAVGYTF. The sequenced DNA is TGTGCCAGCAGCTTAAAGGGGGCGGTTGGCTACACCTTC.